These 24 T cell receptor beta chains were all obtained from the same sample, sequenced in a study of T-cell memory formation after mild COVID-19. MiXCR, applied by TCRdb to the 5' RACE reads, yields one record per CDR3 protein. Among hundreds of thousands of distinct CDR3 sequences listed, 25% to 30% were seen once. The specimen sequenced was PBMCs or a T cell subset sorted from them (not recorded which). These receptors were obtained from an adult woman who had mild COVID-19 (a few samples of this study predate the infection). Cell type and time point are not known.

This CDR3 reads CASSLAAVMGGELFF. The CDR3 DNA reads TGCGCCAGCAGCCTGGCCGCAGTAATGGGCGGGGAGCTGTTTTTT. This rearrangement joins TRBV4-3 to TRBJ2-2; D is undetermined. This CDR3 spans 15 amino acids. Trimming took 4 bases from V and 7 from J, leaving 16 bases between them. Germline V gene lookup returns CDR1 LGHNA and CDR2 YSLEER.

This chain connects TRBV24-1 to TRBJ1-2; D gene ambiguous. CDR3 length: 13 residues. Looked up from germline, CDR1 is KGHDR and CDR2 is SFDVKD. The ends were cut back, 3 bases at V and 0 bases at J, with 4 bases in the middle. CDR3 protein: CATSDHPNYGYTF. CDR3 nucleotides: TGTGCCACCAGTGATCACCCTAACTATGGCTACACCTTC.

The chain combines TRBV29-1 with TRBJ2-7; the D gene is possibly TRBD1 (6 bases). This CDR3 is built from 14 residues. The V end was cut by 6 bases, the J end by 3 bases, with 18 bases between. CDR1 and CDR2 (germline): SQVTM, ANQGSEA. The CDR3 DNA is TGCAGCGTCAGAGGGGGTAGCGAACACTACGAGCAGTACTTC. As protein: CSVRGGSEHYEQYF.

CDR3 DNA: TGTGCCAGCAGACTAAACACCGGGGAGACCCAGTACTTC. Translation: CASRLNTGETQYF. The rearrangement joins TRBV7-2 to TRBJ2-5; D is unresolved. The CDR3 loop spans 13 amino acids. The V gene's germline CDR1 is SGHTA and CDR2 FQGNSA. The V end was cut by 6 bases, the J end by 5 bases, with 13 bases between.

This clonotype was seen only a few times. The chain uses TRBV12-5 and TRBJ2-7; no reliable D call. V shed 5 bases and J shed 7 bases, with 12 bases lying between them. From germline, CDR1 is LGHNT and CDR2 FRNRAP. The length of the CDR3 is 12 residues. Here the CDR3 DNA reads TGTGCTAGTGGTGCCGTCTATGGGGAGCAGTACTTC. It yields the protein CASGAVYGEQYF.

This chain connects TRBV4-1 to TRBJ1-4; TRBD1 might be the D (6 bases). Looked up from germline, CDR1 is MGHRA and CDR2 is YSYEKL. Trimming took off 5 bases at V and 0 bases at J, with 16 bases between the two ends. The CDR3 covers 17 residues. The CDR3 sequence: CASSIRDNLATNEKLFF. In DNA form, the CDR3 reads TGCGCCAGCAGCATCCGGGACAACCTTGCAACTAATGAAAAACTGTTTTTT.

This clonotype was counted a few times. This rearrangement joins TRBV7-3 to TRBJ2-1; D remains unclear. Germline V gene lookup returns CDR1 SGHTA and CDR2 FQGTGA. V was clipped by 2 bases and J by 6 bases, with 8 bases between them. This CDR3 contains 13 residues. The DNA of the CDR3 is TGTGCCAGCAGCTTAGGGTCCCTCAATGAGCAGTTCTTC. It is translated as CASSLGSLNEQFF.

This chain joins TRBV3-1 and TRBJ2-1; 8 bases fit TRBD2. In germline, CDR1 is LGHDT, CDR2 YNNKEL (reference sequence). V shed 3 bases and J 8 bases; nucleotides not matched to a gene: 6. The CDR3 covers 14 residues. In DNA, the CDR3 is TGTGCCAGCAGCCAGGATGGACTAGCACATGAGCAGTTCTTC. Translating it yields CASSQDGLAHEQFF.

This clonotype was seen only a few times. The genes are TRBV20-1 and TRBJ2-3; perhaps TRBD2 as D (5 bases). V lost 4 bases and J lost 0, with 11 bases in between. The length of the CDR3 is 14 residues. The germline CDR1 and CDR2 sequences are DFQATT and SNEGSKA (reference sequence). The CDR3 reads CSAILTGSTDTQYF. CDR3 coding DNA: TGCAGTGCTATCTTAACGGGGAGCACAGATACGCAGTATTTT.

This clonotype was counted a few times. The chain recombines TRBV6-5 with TRBJ2-1, with a weak D call TRBD2 (6 bases). With 6 bases removed from V and 4 bases from J, the gap between germline ends came to 22 bases. CDR1 MNHEY and CDR2 SVGAGI come from the germline V gene. CDR3 length: 17 residues. The DNA for the CDR3 is TGTGCCAGCAGCCCTGGGTTGGCGGGGCTGGGATACAATGAGCAGTTCTTC. This translates into CASSPGLAGLGYNEQFF.

The rearrangement joins TRBV4-2 to TRBJ1-1; TRBD1 might be the D (6 bases). The V end was cut by 0 bases, the J end by 7 bases, with 12 bases between. Germline V lookup: CDR1 LGHNA, CDR2 YNFKEQ. This CDR3 is 14 amino acids long. The DNA of the CDR3 is TGTGCCAGCAGCCAAGATCTGGACAGAGTTGAAGCTTTCTTT. This encodes CASSQDLDRVEAFF.

The J gene is TRBJ2-4, the V gene TRBV6-1, with TRBD2 as a possible D gene (5 bases). CDR1 and CDR2 from the germline V gene are MNHNS and SASEGT. The V and J ends lost 10 bases and 9 bases respectively, with 13 bases between them. CDR3 length equals 11 residues. CDR3 sequence (DNA): TGTGCCACCGGACTTCTTGCCATTCAGTACTTC. This codes for CATGLLAIQYF.

This clonotype has just a few counts. The chain has TRBV27 and TRBJ1-1; 8 nucleotides line up with TRBD1. The ends lost 2 bases at V and 4 bases at J; junction bases unmatched: 6. The CDR3 runs to 15 residues. Germline lookup yields CDR1 MNHEY and CDR2 SMNVEV (reference sequence). For the CDR3, the DNA is TGTGCCAGCAGTTTAACCCGACAGGGGCGCACTGAAGCTTTCTTT. Translated: CASSLTRQGRTEAFF.

This chain connects TRBV27 to TRBJ2-3; 12 bases align to TRBD2. Per germline, CDR1 MNHEY and CDR2 SMNVEV (reference sequence). CDR3 length: 16 amino acids. After removal of 5 bases from V and 3 bases from J, the junction contained 6 bases not matched to a gene. The CDR3 DNA reads TGTGCCAGCAGTCCTCTAGCGGGGGGGTTAACAGATACGCAGTATTTT. Protein product: CASSPLAGGLTDTQYF.

The chain joins TRBV10-3 to TRBJ2-3; TRBD1 might be the D (5 bases). The germline V and J ends were trimmed by 2 bases and 6 bases, with 6 bases remaining between them. The CDR3 totals 12 residues. CDR1 is ENHRY, CDR2 SYGVKD, per germline. The CDR3 coding sequence is TGTGCCATCAGTGAGAAGGGGGATACGCAGTATTTT. Protein product: CAISEKGDTQYF.

This chain links TRBV6-5 with TRBJ1-1, with D unresolved. This CDR3 has 13 residues. The V and J ends lost 7 bases and 3 bases respectively, with 12 bases between them. CDR1 and CDR2 (germline): MNHEY, SVGAGI. The CDR3, as DNA: TGTGCCAGCACCATCGGGGTACACACTGAAGCTTTCTTT. This codes for CASTIGVHTEAFF.

V is TRBV7-2 and J is TRBJ1-2, with D unclear. Per the germline V gene, CDR1 is SGHTA and CDR2 is FQGNSA. The CDR3 runs 12 residues. Trimming stripped 6 bases from V and 7 bases from J, with 12 bases between. The CDR3 spells CASSAVAGGYTF. For the CDR3, the DNA is TGTGCCAGCAGTGCCGTGGCCGGTGGCTACACCTTC. Full variable domain (outside the CDR3, taken from reference TRBV7-2 and TRBJ1-2): GAGVSQSPSNKVTEKGKDVELRCDPISGHTALYWYRQSLGQGLEFLIYFQGNSAPDKSGLPSDRFSAERTGGSVSTLTIQRTQQEDSAVYLCASSAVAGGYTFGSGTRLTVV.

J is TRBJ1-1 and V is TRBV27; D is uncertain. The V end lost 2 bases, the J end lost 1 base, and 11 bases lay between the germline ends. This CDR3 is 15 amino acids long. Germline CDR1 is MNHEY and CDR2 is SMNVEV (reference sequence). CDR3 sequence reads: CASSLINYRNTEAFF. For the CDR3, the DNA is TGTGCCAGCAGTTTAATAAACTATAGGAACACTGAAGCTTTCTTT.

This clonotype was seen more than once but under ten times. The chain carries TRBV7-9 and TRBJ2-3, with TRBD1 as a possible D gene (6 bases). Per the germline V gene, CDR1 is SEHNR and CDR2 is FQNEAQ (reference sequence). With 9 bases removed from V and 6 bases from J, the gap between germline ends came to 16 bases. CDR3 length: 13 amino acids. This CDR3 is CASRGGAADTQYF. In DNA form, the CDR3 reads TGTGCCAGTCGAGGGGGAGCGGCGGATACGCAGTATTTT.

This sequence joins TRBV10-3 and TRBJ2-7; 7 nucleotides align to TRBD1. V trimming: 4 bases; J trimming: 4 bases; junction bases outside the gene matches: 7. The CDR3 spans 14 residues. Germline V gene sequence: CDR1 ENHRY, CDR2 SYGVKD. CDR3 nucleotide sequence: TGTGCCATCAGTGCGGCACAGGGGAATTACGAGCAGTACTTC. This encodes CAISAAQGNYEQYF.

This clonotype was observed at least ten times. J is TRBJ2-7 and V is TRBV15, with D perhaps matching TRBD1 (6 bases). V dropped 0 bases and J dropped 0 bases, with 9 bases sitting between them. The CDR3 consists of 15 residues. Germline V gene sequence: CDR1 LNHNV, CDR2 YYDKDF (reference sequence). The chain's CDR3 is CATSRETGSSYEQYF. Here the CDR3 DNA reads TGTGCCACCAGCAGAGAAACAGGGAGCTCCTACGAGCAGTACTTC.

A few counts support this clonotype. The chain has TRBV5-1 and TRBJ2-4; TRBD2 agrees at 13 bases. CDR1 and CDR2 (germline): SGHRS, YFSETQ. V lost 3 bases and J lost 0; bases outside the gene matches: 12. The CDR3 contains 20 residues. The chain's CDR3 is CASSWGRTSGSFLAKNIQYF. CDR3 DNA: TGCGCCAGCAGCTGGGGGCGGACTAGCGGGAGTTTTCTAGCCAAAAACATTCAGTACTTC.

The count of this clonotype is one. The chain recombines TRBV5-1 with TRBJ2-3, with D possibly TRBD2 on 5 matching bases. Germline V gene sequence: CDR1 SGHRS, CDR2 YFSETQ. V was trimmed by 3 bases and J by 6 bases, leaving 11 bases between them. This CDR3 is 13 amino acids long. Written as DNA, the CDR3 is TGCGCCAGCAGCTCTAGCCGGGCGGATACGCAGTATTTT. Amino acid sequence: CASSSSRADTQYF.

J is TRBJ2-5 and V is TRBV25-1; D is possibly TRBD1 (6 bases). Between the trimmed V and J ends, which lost 3 bases and 2 bases, there was a span of 13 bases. Germline assignment: CDR1 MGHDK and CDR2 SYGVNS. The CDR3 is made up of 15 amino acids. CDR3 coding DNA: TGTGCCAGCAGTGACCTCAGGGGACCTCAAGAGACCCAGTACTTC. Protein: CASSDLRGPQETQYF.